This T cell receptor (beta chain) comes out of a study of blood T cell repertoires in COVID-19 (dated by TCRdb to 2020 to 2021). In terms of the full investigation: Samples covering the acute and convalescent phases of COVID-19 were provided by collaborators in the United States, Italy and Spain. The material from the prospective study consisted of cDNA or gDNA derived from T cells, B-cell-depleted T cells, or PBMCs. Subjects who had been exposed to COVID-19, were actively infected with it, or had recovered from it provided the deeply sampled blood TCRbeta repertoires that made up the dataset. A freely available public database, intended as a resource for researchers studying the immune response to SARS-CoV-2, is where the repertoires were released. Samples were obtained from the ongoing ImmuneRACE study (first 160 participants) and from over a thousand subjects provided by 6 global collaborators. Nearly every sample came with metadata listing a de-identified subject ID, COVID-19 status, age in years and sex. Where available, HLA class I and class II types were taken from metadata supplied by the sample provider and were not determined by assay-based typing. Overall study outcomes, separate from this receptor: How much clinical and demographic metadata was included differed by source and by participant, and the metadata was provided uncurated.

V is pruned by 4 bases and J by 4 bases, leaving 1 base of the junction without a gene match. Looking up the germline V gene yields CDR1 SGHNT and CDR2 YENEEA. The CDR3 sequence holds 15 residues, the cysteine and phenylalanine included. Just the 45-base CDR3 DNA is kept, in frame starting at base 1. Regarding this clone: Its antigen remains unidentified. The sample holds no much larger clone one base away, and base qualities are not on file.

Participants in the prospective study were aged 18 to 89 years, lived in some 24 United States geographic areas, and enrolled through a virtual design. In the prospective study, cohorts were assigned on the basis of participant-reported clinical history obtained from a screening survey and a study questionnaire. Exposed participants had been in contact, within 2 weeks of entering the study, with a person who had a PCR-confirmed or clinician-diagnosed case of COVID-19. In the prospective study, whole blood, serum and a nasopharyngeal or oropharyngeal swab were collected from each participant by mobile phlebotomists. Participants in the prospective study had the option to provide additional blood draws and questionnaires over a roughly 2-month period. Prospective study blood samples were shipped either frozen or at room temperature before DNA extraction. TCRbeta CDR3 regions were amplified from genomic DNA by means of the immunoSEQ Assay, a bias-controlled multiplex PCR. Regarding the original processing steps: The number of nucleated cells in each sample was estimated from the amplification of reference gene primers within the assay. Sequence reads were collapsed and filtered to measure the absolute abundance of every unique TCRbeta CDR3 rearrangement. Productive Simpson clonality was computed per sample as the square root of Simpson's diversity index over productive rearrangements. TCRdb retrieved this table from immuneACCESS and kept in-frame rearrangements only. Not all clones are present; in checked studies, unresolved V genes account for under half, and no reason is known for the remainder. The V and J calls and clone size were taken over from that table, and D and trimming were inferred from the DNA. The sample data list hundreds of thousands of clones, and around 88% of these were observed just once. The ten largest clonotypes hold around 4.5% of the sample.

The sample was PBMCs or T cells enriched from blood (not recorded which). This TCR was sampled from a woman in her thirties who had been exposed to COVID-19. The chain is made from TRBV11-3 and TRBJ2-3; 14 junctional bases match TRBD2. The CDR3 region has the sequence CASSSTSGGADTQYF. The nucleotide sequence is given as TGTGCCAGCAGCTCGACTAGCGGGGGGGCAGATACGCAGTATTTT.